The 11 T cell receptor beta chains listed next were all sequenced from one sample in a study of T cells after yellow fever vaccination. Via MiXCR, TCRdb re-called the 5' RACE reads, giving one row per CDR3 protein. The sample holds approximately 550,000 distinct CDR3 sequences; about 14% are singletons and the top ten take roughly an eighth. Material: PBMCs, obtained on the day of the yellow fever booster vaccination. Source of these receptors: a man in his thirties or forties who received the YFV17D yellow fever vaccine.

CDR3 DNA sequence: TGCGCCAGCAGCTTGGAGACTAGCGGGAGACCTTACGAGCAGTACTTC. Translated, it gives CASSLETSGRPYEQYF. V usage is TRBV5-1 and J usage is TRBJ2-7; the match to TRBD2 covers 12 bases. The trim removed 0 bases at V and 4 bases at J, leaving 5 bases unmatched. This CDR3 region has 16 residues. Germline assignment: CDR1 SGHRS and CDR2 YFSETQ.

The chain recombines TRBV20-1 with TRBJ2-3; 10 bases map to TRBD1. The V gene end was trimmed by 6 bases and the J gene end by 3 bases; junction bases not matched to a gene: 6. Germline V CDR1 and CDR2: DFQATT, SNEGSKA (reference sequence). The CDR3 has 14 amino acids. The CDR3 sequence is CSAGGQGGTDTQYF. CDR3 DNA sequence: TGCAGTGCGGGTGGACAGGGGGGTACAGATACGCAGTATTTT.

This chain links TRBV11-3 with TRBJ2-7; D is undetermined. This CDR3 comprises 14 residues. Germline CDR1 and CDR2: SGHNT and YENEEA. The V gene lost 1 base and the J gene lost 5 bases, with 12 bases spanning the gap. CDR3 nucleotides: TGTGCCAGCAGCTTAGGGAAAGGTCTCGACGAGCAGTACTTC. It translates to CASSLGKGLDEQYF.

The V gene is TRBV5-6, the J gene TRBJ2-7; 8 bases match TRBD2. The V gene's germline CDR1 is SGHDT and CDR2 YYEEEE. The CDR3 runs to 17 residues. V was pared by 8 bases and J by 3 bases, with 19 bases of the junction left unmatched. The CDR3 nucleotides are TGTGCCAGGAGGCCCGGAGTGGGCTTAGCGGGGTACTACGAGCAGTACTTC. Its translation is CARRPGVGLAGYYEQYF.

This clonotype appeared a few times. V is TRBV4-2 and J is TRBJ1-2; D gene unclear. Germline CDR1 and CDR2: LGHNA and YNFKEQ. The CDR3 length is 15 residues. Trimming pared 0 bases from V and 2 bases from J, leaving 10 bases between. CDR3 residues: CASSQDTVANYGYTF. The DNA of the CDR3 is TGTGCCAGCAGCCAAGATACGGTGGCCAACTATGGCTACACCTTC.

This clonotype was observed a handful of times. The genes are TRBV6-2 or TRBV6-3 and TRBJ2-7, with D perhaps matching TRBD2 (6 bases). This CDR3 is built from 18 residues. Germline V CDR1 and CDR2: MNHEY, SVGEGT. Trimming pared 1 base from V and 7 bases from J, leaving 26 bases between. CDR3 sequence reads: CASSYFYGERAGRGEQYF. CDR3 in DNA: TGTGCCAGCAGTTACTTTTACGGAGAGCGGGCGGGACGTGGGGAGCAGTACTTC.

This clonotype was counted a few times. The rearrangement uses TRBV18 and TRBJ1-1; D is uncertain. This CDR3 region has 14 residues. From germline, CDR1 is KGHSH and CDR2 LQKENI. Trimming shortened V by 0 bases and J by 1 base, and 6 bases separated the two germline ends. CDR3 sequence: CASSPPGENTEAFF. In DNA, the CDR3 is TGTGCCAGCTCACCACCGGGTGAGAACACTGAAGCTTTCTTT. The full variable domain, its missing parts supplied by reference TRBV18 and TRBJ1-1, is NAGVMQNPRHLVRRRGQEARLRCSPMKGHSHVYWYRQLPEEGLKFMVYLQKENIIDESGMPKERFSAEFPKEGPSILRIQQVVRGDSAAYFCASSPPGENTEAFFGQGTRLTVV.

This clonotype was recorded a few times. The chain joins TRBV7-8 to TRBJ1-4; 12 bases map to TRBD1. Trimming at V came to 6 bases and at J to 8 bases, leaving 13 bases not matched to a gene. The germline V gene encodes CDR1 SGHVS and CDR2 FQNEAQ. This CDR3 is built from 17 residues. As DNA, the CDR3 is TGTGCCAGCAGTCGATCGGGACAGGGGGCCCGGGGGGAAAAACTGTTTTTT. It yields the protein CASSRSGQGARGEKLFF.

This clonotype was detected a few times. This CDR3 is CAGNNQGSYNEQFF. DNA of the CDR3: TGTGCCGGGAACAATCAGGGCTCCTACAATGAGCAGTTCTTC. This chain connects TRBV2 to TRBJ2-1; possible D gene TRBD1, 5 bases. The CDR3 has 14 amino acids. Trimming cost V 11 bases and J 0 bases, with 14 bases left between them. From germline, CDR1 is SNHLY and CDR2 FYNNEI. Using reference TRBV2 and TRBJ2-1 for the parts outside the CDR3, the full variable domain is EPEVTQTPSHQVTQMGQEVILRCVPISNHLYFYWYRQILGQKVEFLVSFYNNEISEKSEIFDDQFSVERPDGSNFTLKIRSTKLEDSAMYFCAGNNQGSYNEQFFGPGTRLTVL.

This chain's CDR3 is CASSDDRTGYGDTQYF. CDR3 DNA sequence: TGTGCCAGCAGTGACGATCGGACAGGGTATGGAGATACGCAGTATTTT. V and J are TRBV25-1 and TRBJ2-3; 8 bases line up with TRBD1. The length of the CDR3 is 16 residues. Trimming at V came to 3 bases and at J to 5 bases, leaving 10 bases not matched to a gene. The V gene's germline CDR1 is MGHDK and CDR2 SYGVNS.

The J gene is TRBJ2-7, the V gene TRBV10-3, with TRBD1 matching over 7 bases. The CDR3 is 15 residues long. The trim removed 0 bases at V and 1 base at J, leaving 3 bases unmatched. The germline V gene encodes CDR1 ENHRY and CDR2 SYGVKD. The DNA for the CDR3 is TGTGCCATCAGTGAGTCTTCGGGACAGTCCTACGAGCAGTACTTC. Residues: CAISESSGQSYEQYF.